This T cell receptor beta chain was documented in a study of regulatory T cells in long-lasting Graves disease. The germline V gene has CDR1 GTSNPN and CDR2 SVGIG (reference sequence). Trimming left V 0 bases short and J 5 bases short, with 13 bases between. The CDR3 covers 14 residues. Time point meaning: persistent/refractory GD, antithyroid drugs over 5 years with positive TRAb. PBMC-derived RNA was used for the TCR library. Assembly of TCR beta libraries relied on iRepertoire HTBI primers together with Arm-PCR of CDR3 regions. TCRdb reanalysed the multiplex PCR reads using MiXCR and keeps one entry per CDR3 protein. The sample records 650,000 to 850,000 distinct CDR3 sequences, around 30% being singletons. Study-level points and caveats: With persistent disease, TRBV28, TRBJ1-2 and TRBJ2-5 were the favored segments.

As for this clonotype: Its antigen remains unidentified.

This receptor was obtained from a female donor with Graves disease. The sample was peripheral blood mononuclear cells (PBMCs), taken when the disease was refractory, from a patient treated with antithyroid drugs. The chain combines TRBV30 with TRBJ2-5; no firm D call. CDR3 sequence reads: CAWSVGGPGETQYF. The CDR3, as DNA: TGTGCCTGGAGTGTAGGTGGACCTGGGGAGACCCAGTACTTC.